This TCR beta chain emerged from a study of blood T cell repertoires in COVID-19. Across the whole study: Samples came from the United States, Italy and Spain, spanning acute and convalescent COVID-19. PBMCs, B-cell-depleted T cells, or T cells provided the cDNA or gDNA that made up the material.

The CDR3 has 17 amino acids. Only in-frame clones appear in the TCRdb table, and some are missing; sequencing was by immunoSEQ multiplex PCR. The sample contains fewer than 200,000 clones, 75% to 80% of which appear only once. The chain links TRBV21-1 to TRBJ2-1; no check of the table's D call, TRBD1, against the DNA was made. TRBV21-1 is an annotated pseudogene. The sample taken for sequencing was peripheral blood. This receptor was identified in a woman in her 70s with acute or convalescent COVID-19. CDR3 sequence reads: CASSPHWDKSSYNEQFF. The CDR3 DNA follows: TGTGCCAGCAGCCCACATTGGGACAAGAGCTCCTACAATGAGCAGTTCTTC.